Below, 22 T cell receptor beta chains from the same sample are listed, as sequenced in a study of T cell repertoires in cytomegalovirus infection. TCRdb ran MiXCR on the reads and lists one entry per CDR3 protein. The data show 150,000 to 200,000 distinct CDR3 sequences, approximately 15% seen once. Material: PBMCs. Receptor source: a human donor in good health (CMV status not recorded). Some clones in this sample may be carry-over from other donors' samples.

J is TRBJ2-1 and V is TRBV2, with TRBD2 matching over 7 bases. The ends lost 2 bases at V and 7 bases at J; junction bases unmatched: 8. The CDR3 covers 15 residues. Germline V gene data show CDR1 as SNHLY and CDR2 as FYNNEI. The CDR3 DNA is TGTGCCAGCAGTGAAATGGCTAGCGGTCGGAATGAGCAGTTCTTC. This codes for CASSEMASGRNEQFF.

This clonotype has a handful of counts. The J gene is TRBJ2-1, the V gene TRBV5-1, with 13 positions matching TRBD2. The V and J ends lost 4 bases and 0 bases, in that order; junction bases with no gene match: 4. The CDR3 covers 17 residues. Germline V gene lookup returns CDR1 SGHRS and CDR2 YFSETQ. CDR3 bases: TGCGCCAGCAGCCTAGGACTAGCGGGAGCCTCCTACAATGAGCAGTTCTTC. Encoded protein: CASSLGLAGASYNEQFF.

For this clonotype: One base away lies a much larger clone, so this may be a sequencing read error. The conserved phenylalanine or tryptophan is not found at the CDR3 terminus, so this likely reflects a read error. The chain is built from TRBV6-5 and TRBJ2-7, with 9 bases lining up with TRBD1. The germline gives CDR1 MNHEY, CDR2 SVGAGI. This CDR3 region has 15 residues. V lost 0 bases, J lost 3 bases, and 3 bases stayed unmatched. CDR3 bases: TGTGCCAGCAGTTACTCGGGACAGGGCGGCTACGAGCAGTACCTC. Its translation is CASSYSGQGGYEQYL.

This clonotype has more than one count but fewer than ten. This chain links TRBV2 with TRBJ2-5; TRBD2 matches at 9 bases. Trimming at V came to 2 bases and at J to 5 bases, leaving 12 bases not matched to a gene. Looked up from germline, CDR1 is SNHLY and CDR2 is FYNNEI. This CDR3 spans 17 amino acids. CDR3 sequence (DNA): TGTGCCAGCAGTGAACTAGCGGGGACTACACTAAGGGAGACCCAGTACTTC. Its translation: CASSELAGTTLRETQYF.

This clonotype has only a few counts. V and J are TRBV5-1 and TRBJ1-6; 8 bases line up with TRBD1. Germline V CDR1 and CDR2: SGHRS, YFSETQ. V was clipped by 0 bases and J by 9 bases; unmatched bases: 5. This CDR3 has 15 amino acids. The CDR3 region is CASSLDPGGGSPLHF. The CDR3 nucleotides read TGCGCCAGCAGCTTGGACCCAGGGGGCGGTTCACCCCTCCACTTT.

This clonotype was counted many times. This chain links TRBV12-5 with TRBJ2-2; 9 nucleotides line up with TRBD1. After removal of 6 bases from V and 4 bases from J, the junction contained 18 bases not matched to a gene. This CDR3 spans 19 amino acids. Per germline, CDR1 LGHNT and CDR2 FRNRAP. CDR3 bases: TGTGCTAGTGGCCCCTTCGAGGGGGACAGGGTTGGAAGCACCGGGGAGCTGTTTTTT. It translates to CASGPFEGDRVGSTGELFF.

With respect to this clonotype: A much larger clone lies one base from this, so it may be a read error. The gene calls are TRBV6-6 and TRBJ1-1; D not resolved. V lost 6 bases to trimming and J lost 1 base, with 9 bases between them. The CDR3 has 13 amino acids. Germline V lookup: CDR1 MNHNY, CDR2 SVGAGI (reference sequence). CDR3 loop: CASSHPANTEAFF. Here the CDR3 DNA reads TGTGCCAGCAGCCATCCCGCGAACACTGAAGCTTTCTTT.

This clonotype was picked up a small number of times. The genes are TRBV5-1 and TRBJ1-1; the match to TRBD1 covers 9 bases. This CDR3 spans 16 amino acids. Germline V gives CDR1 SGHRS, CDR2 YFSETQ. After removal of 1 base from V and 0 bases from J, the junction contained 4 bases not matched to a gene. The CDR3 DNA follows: TGCGCCAGCAGCTTGTCAGGACAGGGGATGAACACTGAAGCTTTCTTT. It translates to CASSLSGQGMNTEAFF.

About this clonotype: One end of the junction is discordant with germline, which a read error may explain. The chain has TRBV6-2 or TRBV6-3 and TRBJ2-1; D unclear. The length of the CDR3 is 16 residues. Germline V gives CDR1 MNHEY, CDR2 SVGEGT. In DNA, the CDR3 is TGTGCCAGCATTTACGGGCTCCCAAGCTCCGACAATGAGCAGTGCTTC. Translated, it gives CASIYGLPSSDNEQCF.

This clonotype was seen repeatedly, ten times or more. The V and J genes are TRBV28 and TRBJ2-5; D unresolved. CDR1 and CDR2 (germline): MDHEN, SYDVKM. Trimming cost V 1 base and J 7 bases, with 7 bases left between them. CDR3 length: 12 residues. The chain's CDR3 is CASSLSSGTQYF. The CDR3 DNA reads TGTGCCAGCAGTTTATCCTCGGGGACCCAGTACTTC.

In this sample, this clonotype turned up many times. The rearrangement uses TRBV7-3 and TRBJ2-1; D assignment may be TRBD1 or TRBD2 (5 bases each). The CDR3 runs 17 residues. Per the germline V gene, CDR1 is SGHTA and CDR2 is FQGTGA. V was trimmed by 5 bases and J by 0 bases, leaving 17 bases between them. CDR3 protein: CASSPRRGASSYNEQFF. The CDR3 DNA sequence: TGTGCCAGCAGCCCCCGCCGGGGCGCGAGCTCCTACAATGAGCAGTTCTTC.

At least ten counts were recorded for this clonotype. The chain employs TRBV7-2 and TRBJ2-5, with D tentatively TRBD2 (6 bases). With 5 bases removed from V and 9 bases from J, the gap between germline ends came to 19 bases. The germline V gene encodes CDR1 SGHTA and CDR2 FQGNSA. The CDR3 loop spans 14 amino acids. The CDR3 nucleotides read TGTGCCAGCAGCCTCGGGAGTACCCAAGGGGCCCAGTACTTC. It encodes CASSLGSTQGAQYF.

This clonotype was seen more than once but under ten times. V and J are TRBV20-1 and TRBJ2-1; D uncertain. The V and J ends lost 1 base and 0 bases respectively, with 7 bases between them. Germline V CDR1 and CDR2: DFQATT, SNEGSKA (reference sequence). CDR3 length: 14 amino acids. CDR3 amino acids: CSARVVSSYNEQFF. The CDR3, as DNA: TGCAGTGCTAGAGTGGTCAGCTCCTACAATGAGCAGTTCTTC.

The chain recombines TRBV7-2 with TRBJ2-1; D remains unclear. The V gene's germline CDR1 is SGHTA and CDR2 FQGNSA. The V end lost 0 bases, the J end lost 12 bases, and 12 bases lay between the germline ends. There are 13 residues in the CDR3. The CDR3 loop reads CASSLAQSFGQFF. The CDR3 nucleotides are TGTGCCAGCAGCTTAGCACAGTCTTTTGGGCAGTTCTTC. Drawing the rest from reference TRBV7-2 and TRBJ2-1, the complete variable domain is GAGVSQSPSNKVTEKGKDVELRCDPISGHTALYWYRQSLGQGLEFLIYFQGNSAPDKSGLPSDRFSAERTGGSVSTLTIQRTQQEDSAVYLCASSLAQSFGQFFGPGTRLTVL.

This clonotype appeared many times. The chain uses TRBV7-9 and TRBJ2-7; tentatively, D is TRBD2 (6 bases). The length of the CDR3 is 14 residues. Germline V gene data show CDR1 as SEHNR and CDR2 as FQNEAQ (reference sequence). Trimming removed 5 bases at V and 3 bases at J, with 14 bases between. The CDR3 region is CASSHRLDGYEQYF. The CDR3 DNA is TGTGCCAGCAGCCACCGACTAGATGGCTACGAGCAGTACTTC.

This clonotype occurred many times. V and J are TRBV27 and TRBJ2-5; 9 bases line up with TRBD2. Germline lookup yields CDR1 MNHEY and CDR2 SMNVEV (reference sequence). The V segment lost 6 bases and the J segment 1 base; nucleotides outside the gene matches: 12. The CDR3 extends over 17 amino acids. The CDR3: CASRVAGDGGSQETQYF. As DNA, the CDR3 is TGTGCCAGCAGGGTAGCGGGAGACGGGGGGAGCCAAGAGACCCAGTACTTC.

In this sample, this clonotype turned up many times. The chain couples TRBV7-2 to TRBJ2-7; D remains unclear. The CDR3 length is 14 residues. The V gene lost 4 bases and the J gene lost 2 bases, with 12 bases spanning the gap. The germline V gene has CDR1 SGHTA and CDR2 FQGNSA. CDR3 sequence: CASSSSGMAYEQYF. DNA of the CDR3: TGTGCCAGCAGCTCCTCCGGTATGGCCTACGAGCAGTACTTC.

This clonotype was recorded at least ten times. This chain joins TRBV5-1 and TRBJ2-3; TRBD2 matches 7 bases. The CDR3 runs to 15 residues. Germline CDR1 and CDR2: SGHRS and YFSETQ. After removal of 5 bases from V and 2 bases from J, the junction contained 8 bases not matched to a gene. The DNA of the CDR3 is TGCGCCAGCAGGCCGGGACTAACGATCACAGATACGCAGTATTTT. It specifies CASRPGLTITDTQYF.

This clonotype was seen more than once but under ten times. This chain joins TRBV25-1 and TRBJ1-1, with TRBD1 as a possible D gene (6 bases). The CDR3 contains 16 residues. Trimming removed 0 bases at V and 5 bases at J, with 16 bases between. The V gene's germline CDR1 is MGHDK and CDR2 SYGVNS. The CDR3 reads CASSEYPAGAKTEAFF. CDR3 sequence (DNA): TGTGCCAGCAGTGAATACCCCGCGGGGGCGAAAACTGAAGCTTTCTTT.

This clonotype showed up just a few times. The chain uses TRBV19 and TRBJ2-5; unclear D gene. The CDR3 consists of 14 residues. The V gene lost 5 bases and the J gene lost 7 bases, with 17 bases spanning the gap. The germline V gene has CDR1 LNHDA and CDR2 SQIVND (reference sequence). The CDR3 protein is CASSLDLQLGTQYF. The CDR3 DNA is TGTGCCAGTAGTCTTGACCTCCAGCTTGGGACCCAGTACTTC. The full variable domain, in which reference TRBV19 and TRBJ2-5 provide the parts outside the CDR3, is DGGITQSPKYLFRKEGQNVTLSCEQNLNHDAMYWYRQDPGQGLRLIYYSQIVNDFQKGDIAEGYSVSREKKESFPLTVTSAQKNPTAFYLCASSLDLQLGTQYFGPGTRLLVL.

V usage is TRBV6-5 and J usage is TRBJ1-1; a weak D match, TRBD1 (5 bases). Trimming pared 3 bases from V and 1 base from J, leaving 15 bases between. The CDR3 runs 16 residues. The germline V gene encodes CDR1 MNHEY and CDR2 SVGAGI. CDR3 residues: CASSYASSRENTEAFF. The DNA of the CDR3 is TGTGCCAGCAGTTATGCGTCAAGCAGGGAGAACACTGAAGCTTTCTTT.

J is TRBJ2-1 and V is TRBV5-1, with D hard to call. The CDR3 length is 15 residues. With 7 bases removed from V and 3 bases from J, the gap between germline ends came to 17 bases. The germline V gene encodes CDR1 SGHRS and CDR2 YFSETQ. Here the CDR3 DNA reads TGCGCCAGCGGGGATGGGGTCTTTGTCTACAATGAGCAGTTCTTC. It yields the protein CASGDGVFVYNEQFF.